A single sample gave rise to the 25 T cell receptor delta chains below, sequenced in a study of γδ T cells in repeated Plasmodium falciparum infection. Bulk repertoires came from Vgamma9/Vdelta2+ or Vdelta2-negative gammadelta T cells flow-sorted from PBMC. TCRdb fed the multiplex PCR reads to CATT. Seen here are tens of thousands of delta-chain clones, over 0.9% observed once, and the top ten hold more than 9%. The sequencing input was gamma-delta T cells from blood. All receptors come from a pool of human donors (malaria-infected and uninfected, not separated).

The sample holds a few counts of this clone. TCRdb's listed protein matches a much larger clone and diverges from this DNA's translation at residue 19, likely through a read error; the protein shown comes from the DNA. The V gene corresponds to TRDV2; no J gene was called; the table names TRDD3, a call not compared with the DNA. The V gene's germline CDR1 is GEAIGNYY and CDR2 EKD. CDR3 length: 22 residues. CDR3 in amino acids: CACDTGGPDTGGRAPYTDNLIF. As DNA, the CDR3 is TGTGCCTGTGACACCGGAGGCCCGGATACTGGGGGACGCGCACCGTACACCGATAACCTCATCTTT.

On this clone itself: The protein given by TCRdb reflects a much larger clone and differs at residue 6 from this DNA's translation, likely from a read error; the protein shown is the DNA's translation. This chain uses TRDV1 with TRDJ1, with 8 bases fitting TRDD3. This CDR3 contains 19 residues. V was clipped by 2 bases and J by 1 base; unmatched bases: 15. CDR1 and CDR2 from the germline V gene are TSWWSYY and QGS. The CDR3 coding sequence is TGTGCTCTTGGGGAATCATGCCTACGGACTGGGGGCCTCACCGATAAACTCATCTTT. Its translation: CALGESCLRTGGLTDKLIF.

Worth noting for this clone: TCRdb has a much larger clone's protein, which differs at residue 16 from the translation of this DNA, likely because of a read error; what is shown is the protein translated from the DNA. The chain has TRDV2 and TRDJ3; 7 bases align to TRDD3. Because TCRdb records no J gene, it was assigned here through a match of the DNA to germline. There are 22 residues in the CDR3. Per germline, CDR1 GEAIGNYY and CDR2 EKD. CDR3 coding DNA: TGTGCCTGTGACACTTCAGGGGGATCTATATCTGGAAGCTCCTGGGGCACCCGACAGATGTTTTTC. It yields the protein CACDTSGGSISGSSWGTRQMFF.

As for this clone: The protein given by TCRdb reflects a much larger clone and differs at residue 12 from this DNA's translation, likely from a read error; the protein shown is the DNA's translation. CDR3 sequence reads: CALGEGSFPSFALGDGYTDKLIF. Written as DNA, the CDR3 is TGTGCTCTTGGGGAAGGTTCTTTCCCTTCGTTCGCACTGGGGGATGGATACACCGATAAACTCATCTTT. This sequence joins TRDV1 and TRDJ1; 10 nucleotides agree with TRDD3. The V segment lost 2 bases and the J segment 0 bases; nucleotides outside the gene matches: 24. CDR3 length equals 23 residues. Germline CDR1 and CDR2: TSWWSYY and QGS.

As to this clone: It is likely a read error: a sequence one base away is far more abundant. Other DNA sequences in this sample translate to the same CDR3. This rearrangement joins TRDV1 to TRDJ1, with TRDD3 matching over 11 bases. The J gene was not available in TCRdb and was assigned here by matching the DNA to germline segments. In germline, CDR1 is TSWWSYY, CDR2 QGS. The CDR3 extends over 19 amino acids. This chain's CDR3 is CALGARRLPTWGIRIKLIF. CDR3 sequence (DNA): TGTGCCCTTGGGGCCCGTCGTCTTCCTACTTGGGGGATACGGATAAAACTCATCTTT.

This clone was seen at least ten times. The mismatch at residue 7 between this DNA's translation and the TCRdb protein of a much larger clone likely reflects a read error; the protein shown is translated from the DNA. J is TRDJ1 and V is TRDV2; 10 bases are shared with TRDD3. TCRdb leaves out the J gene; it was filled in here by matching the DNA to germline. The germline gives CDR1 GEAIGNYY, CDR2 EKD. V shed 3 bases, J shed 0 bases, and the junction held 15 bases outside the gene matches. The CDR3 runs 19 residues. The CDR3 DNA reads as TGTGCCTGTGACCCTGTACCGGGGGATACGCCTTTGTACACCGATAAACTCATCTTT. It encodes CACDPVPGDTPLYTDKLIF.

This clone was seen a handful of times. This probably arose from a read error, given a far larger clone one base away. This sample includes further DNA sequences coding for the same CDR3. J is TRDJ1 and V is TRDV1, with D perhaps assigned TRDD2 or TRDD3 (8 bases each). Because TCRdb records no J gene, it was assigned here through a match of the DNA to germline. Trimming left V 3 bases short and J 1 base short, with 42 bases between. The germline gives CDR1 TSWWSYY, CDR2 QGS. CDR3 size: 25 residues. For the CDR3, the DNA is TGTGCTCTTGGGGAGGGGGACTTCCTACGTGACCCCTGGGGGAAGTCGACCCGAGGCACCGATAAACTCATCTTT. Its translation is CALGEGDFLRDPWGKSTRGTDKLIF.

The sample holds a few counts of this clone. The protein TCRdb lists belongs to a much larger clone and differs from this DNA's translation at residue 9, which points to a read error; the protein shown is made from the DNA. The V and J genes are TRDV1 and TRDJ1; D is possibly TRDD2 (8 bases). Germline loops: CDR1 TSWWSYY, CDR2 QGS. Trimming took 4 bases from V and 11 from J, leaving 32 bases between them. The CDR3 is made up of 18 amino acids. Written as DNA, the CDR3 is TGTGCTCTTGGGGGACTTCCTACATCCAATCTGGGGGTTTTTGGCCTCATCTTT. Encoded protein: CALGGLPTSNLGVFGLIF.

Worth noting for this clone: The protein that TCRdb holds for this DNA derives from a much larger clone and differs from the translated DNA at residue 3, which likely indicates a read error; the protein shown here is translated from the DNA. The chain joins TRDV1 to TRDJ1; D might be TRDD2 (7 bases). Germline V CDR1 and CDR2: TSWWSYY, QGS. The CDR3 runs to 22 residues. The CDR3 loop reads CAPGETFDSVPTGGDHEDKLIF. CDR3 coding DNA: TGTGCTCCTGGGGAAACCTTTGATTCCGTTCCTACAGGTGGGGACCACGAGGATAAACTCATCTTT.

On this clone: The protein in TCRdb stems from a much larger clone and differs at residue 15 from this DNA's translation, likely a read error; here the protein is translated from the DNA. TRDV1 is the V gene, and the J gene was not called. CDR1 and CDR2 (germline): TSWWSYY, QGS. The CDR3 is 16 amino acids. CDR3 sequence reads: CALGELARDPPDKLTF. The CDR3 coding sequence is TGTGCTCTTGGGGAGCTTGCCCGGGATCCCCCCGATAAACTCACCTTT.

In the case of this clone: TCRdb's protein for this DNA is that of a much larger clone and differs from the translation at residue 8, likely a read error; the protein shown is the DNA translation. The V call is TRDV2, the J call TRDJ1, with D possibly being TRDD2 (5 bases). TCRdb leaves out the J gene; it was filled in here by matching the DNA to germline. The germline gives CDR1 GEAIGNYY, CDR2 EKD. The CDR3 loop spans 17 amino acids. Trimming removed 5 bases at V and 2 bases at J, with 23 bases between. The CDR3 nucleotides are TGTGCCTGTGGCCCTAGTGGAGCCTACTCCCGGACCGATAAACTCATCTTT. Translating gives CACGPSGAYSRTDKLIF.

In the case of this clone: This DNA's translation differs at residue 16 from TCRdb's protein, which comes from a much larger clone; a read error is likely, and the protein shown is translated from the DNA. No J gene call was made, and the V gene is TRDV2; TRDD3, the table's D call, was not compared with the DNA. CDR3 length: 18 residues. The germline gives CDR1 GEAIGNYY, CDR2 EKD. CDR3 sequence reads: CACDPSLPSRAGGYKPIF. DNA for the CDR3: TGTGCCTGTGACCCGAGCCTTCCTAGCCGTGCTGGGGGTTATAAACCCATCTTT.

In its sample, this clone was seen a few times. The protein held in TCRdb is that of a much larger clone and does not match this DNA's translation at residue 3, likely because of a read error; the protein shown is translated from the DNA. The rearrangement links TRDV2 to TRDJ1; 13 bases line up with TRDD3. Germline matching of the DNA provided the J gene here, since TCRdb leaves it blank. This CDR3 is 18 amino acids long. Germline V gives CDR1 GEAIGNYY, CDR2 EKD. The CDR3 spells CASDELLGDTRASKGLIF. Written as DNA, the CDR3 is TGTGCCAGTGACGAACTACTGGGGGATACGCGCGCAAGTAAAGGACTCATCTTT.

This clone appeared a few times. With a far larger clone one base away, a read error is the likely cause. At the DNA level, this CDR3 is encoded by other sequences in the same sample as well. This sequence joins TRDV2 and TRDJ1; D perhaps matches TRDD3 (5 bases). V dropped 1 base and J dropped 0 bases, with 32 bases sitting between them. The CDR3 consists of 22 residues. Germline V gives CDR1 GEAIGNYY, CDR2 EKD. CDR3 DNA sequence: TGTGCCTGTGACACTGTTTCCAGGGGGTCAGTACCGGTTTATTTAGACACCGATAAACTCATCTTT. Translation: CACDTVSRGSVPVYLDTDKLIF.

This clone was detected only a few times. Since a far larger clone is one base different, this is likely a read error. The sample contains more than one DNA sequence encoding this CDR3. J is TRDJ1 and V is TRDV1; 8 nucleotides match TRDD3. Germline V CDR1 and CDR2: TSWWSYY, QGS. J gave up 3 bases and V 3 bases, and 27 bases lay outside the gene matches. The CDR3 runs 22 residues. The CDR3 sequence: CALGEPNTARILGVLLPDKLIF. The CDR3 bases are TGTGCTCTTGGGGAGCCCAATACAGCTCGGATACTGGGGGTCCTCCTACCCGATAAACTCATCTTT.

Within the sample, this clone is medium-sized. Within the sample, other DNA sequences also encode this same CDR3. The V call is TRDV1, the J call TRDJ1; 7 bases match TRDD3. Germline V gives CDR1 TSWWSYY, CDR2 QGS. V dropped 5 bases and J dropped 2; count of bases not matched to a gene: 17. The CDR3 is made up of 18 amino acids. CDR3 DNA: TGTGCTCTTGGGAGTGCCTCCCTACTGGGGAAAGGAACCGATAAACTCATCTTT. This encodes CALGSASLLGKGTDKLIF.

This clone was seen a handful of times. The protein recorded in TCRdb matches a much larger clone and deviates from this DNA's translation at residue 20, suggesting a read error; the protein here is obtained by translating the DNA. The gene calls are TRDV1 and TRDJ1, with 11 bases identical to TRDD3. The J gene, not given by TCRdb, was assigned here from a germline match of the nucleotide sequence. This CDR3 region has 25 residues. The V gene's germline CDR1 is TSWWSYY and CDR2 QGS. With 3 bases clipped from V and 3 bases from J, the junction kept 33 bases outside the gene matches. CDR3 sequence reads: CALGDLSTPFPEGLYWGITPDKLIF. In nucleotides, the CDR3 is TGTGCTCTTGGGGATTTGTCCACCCCATTCCCTGAGGGATTGTACTGGGGGATAACGCCCGATAAACTCATCTTT.

Only a few counts were recorded for this clone. TCRdb assigns this DNA the protein of a much larger clone, which departs from its translation at residue 4; this likely reflects a read error, and the protein shown comes from translating the DNA. V is TRDV2 and J is TRDJ2; a possible D gene is TRDD3 (5 bases). In the absence of a J gene in TCRdb, the DNA was matched to germline to assign it here. CDR1 is GEAIGNYY and CDR2 is EKD in the germline V gene. The CDR3 consists of 14 residues. The CDR3 region is CACNTITGTAQLFF. CDR3 nucleotides: TGTGCCTGTAACACCATTACTGGGACAGCACAACTCTTCTTT.

In its sample, this clone was seen a few times. The amino acid sequence in TCRdb belongs to a much larger clone and departs from this DNA's translation at residue 6, likely a sequencing read error; the sequence shown is translated from the DNA. This chain connects TRDV1 to TRDJ1; 8 nucleotides match TRDD2. TCRdb carries no J gene annotation; the J gene was assigned here by matching the DNA with germline. In germline, CDR1 is TSWWSYY, CDR2 QGS. This CDR3 comprises 18 residues. V lost 1 base to trimming and J lost 0 bases; unmatched junction nucleotides: 10. The CDR3 loop reads CALGERLFLPPYTDKLIF. CDR3 in DNA: TGTGCTCTTGGGGAACGCCTCTTCCTACCCCCGTACACCGATAAACTCATCTTT.

A few counts support this clone. Since a far larger clone is one base different, this is likely a read error. This CDR3 is also generated by other DNA sequences in the sample. The gene calls are TRDV2 and TRDJ1; weak D call: TRDD3 (6 bases). The J gene was missing in TCRdb and was found by matching the end of the DNA to germline. Trimming shortened V by 0 bases and J by 0 bases, and 31 bases separated the two germline ends. CDR1 and CDR2 (germline): GEAIGNYY, EKD. The CDR3 is 22 residues long. The CDR3 sequence: CACDTITPTGSTGGHNTDKLIF. In nucleotides, the CDR3 is TGTGCCTGTGACACCATCACCCCTACAGGCTCTACCGGGGGACACAACACCGATAAACTCATCTTT.

This clone was counted at least ten times. The identical CDR3 is also encoded by other nucleotide sequences in the sample. DNA of the CDR3: TGTGCTCTATCCTATCGGGTCTCCGATAAACTCATCTTT. Its protein is CALSYRVSDKLIF. The V call is TRDV1, the J call TRDJ1, with D maybe TRDD2 (5 bases). The germline gives CDR1 TSWWSYY, CDR2 QGS. V was clipped by 9 bases and J by 3 bases, with 14 bases between them. This CDR3 has 13 amino acids.

This clone was detected a few times. TCRdb pairs this DNA with a much larger clone's protein that differs at residue 8, likely a read error; the protein shown was translated from the DNA. The chain joins TRDV2 to TRDJ1, with 7 bases identical to TRDD3. In the absence of a J gene in TCRdb, the DNA was matched to germline to assign it here. The CDR3 contains 23 residues. Losses at the gene ends were 0 bases for V and 0 bases for J; bases not matched to a gene: 27. Per the germline V gene, CDR1 is GEAIGNYY and CDR2 is EKD. The CDR3 here is CACDTVRLSDDGTGDQNTDKLIF. In DNA form, the CDR3 reads TGTGCCTGTGACACCGTAAGGCTTTCCGACGACGGTACTGGGGACCAAAACACCGATAAACTCATCTTT.

Note on this clone: This likely traces to a read error, being one base from a far larger clone. The sample holds other DNA sequences that translate to the same CDR3. The V gene is listed as TRDV1; no J gene was called; TRDD3 reflects the table's D call only, with no check against the DNA. The CDR3 extends over 19 amino acids. CDR1 and CDR2 from the germline V gene are TSWWSYY and QGS. CDR3 region: CALGEKAPTLGDTADKLIF. CDR3 DNA: TGTGCTCTTGGGGAAAAGGCTCCTACGCTGGGGGATACGGCCGATAAACTCATCTTC.

This clone turned up a few times. With only one base between it and a far larger clone, this is likely a read error. Other DNA variants within this sample encode the same CDR3. In DNA, the CDR3 is TGCGCCTGTGACACCGGTACTGGGGGCCGCACCGATAAACTCATCTTT. It translates to CACDTGTGGRTDKLIF. The J gene is TRDJ1, the V gene TRDV2; 8 bases align to TRDD3. TCRdb gives no J gene; it was assigned here by matching the DNA to germline. Germline values: CDR1 GEAIGNYY, CDR2 EKD. This CDR3 comprises 16 residues.

In this sample, this clone turned up many times. A much bigger clone sits one base away, suggesting this may be a read error. Additional DNA sequences in this sample encode the identical CDR3. The chain combines TRDV1 with TRDJ1, with TRDD2 identical over 7 bases. CDR1 and CDR2 (germline): TSWWSYY, QGS. V was clipped by 0 bases and J by 0 bases; unmatched bases: 10. The CDR3 loop spans 18 amino acids. The CDR3 loop is CALGELRQFLPYTDKLIF. DNA for the CDR3: TGTGCTCTTGGGGAACTCCGGCAATTCCTACCGTACACCGATAAACTCATCTTT.